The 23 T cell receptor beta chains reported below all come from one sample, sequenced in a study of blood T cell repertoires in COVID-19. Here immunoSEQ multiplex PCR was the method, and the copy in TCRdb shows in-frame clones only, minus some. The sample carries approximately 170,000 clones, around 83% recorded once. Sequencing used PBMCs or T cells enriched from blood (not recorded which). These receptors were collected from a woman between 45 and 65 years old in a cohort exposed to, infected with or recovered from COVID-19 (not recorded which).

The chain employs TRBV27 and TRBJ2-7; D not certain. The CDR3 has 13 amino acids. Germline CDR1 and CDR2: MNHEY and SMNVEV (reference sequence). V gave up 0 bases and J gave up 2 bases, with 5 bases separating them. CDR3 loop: CASSLSSTYEQYF. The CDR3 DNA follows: TGTGCCAGCAGTTTATCCAGTACCTACGAGCAGTACTTC.

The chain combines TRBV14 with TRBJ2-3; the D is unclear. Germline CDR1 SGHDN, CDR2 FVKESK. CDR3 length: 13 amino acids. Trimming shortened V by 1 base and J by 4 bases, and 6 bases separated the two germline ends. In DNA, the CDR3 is TGTGCCAGCAGCCAAGGTTGGCCAGATACGCAGTATTTT. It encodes CASSQGWPDTQYF.

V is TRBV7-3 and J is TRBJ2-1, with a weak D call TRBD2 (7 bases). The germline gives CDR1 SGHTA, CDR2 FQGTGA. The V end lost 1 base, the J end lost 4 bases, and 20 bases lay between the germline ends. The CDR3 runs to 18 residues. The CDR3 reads CASSLMGGAGALYNEQFF. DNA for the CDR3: TGTGCCAGCAGCTTAATGGGCGGCGCGGGGGCCCTTTACAATGAGCAGTTCTTC. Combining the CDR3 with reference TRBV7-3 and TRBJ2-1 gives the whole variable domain GAGVSQTPSNKVTEKGKYVELRCDPISGHTALYWYRQSLGQGPEFLIYFQGTGAADDSGLPNDRFFAVRPEGSVSTLKIQRTERGDSAVYLCASSLMGGAGALYNEQFFGPGTRLTVL.

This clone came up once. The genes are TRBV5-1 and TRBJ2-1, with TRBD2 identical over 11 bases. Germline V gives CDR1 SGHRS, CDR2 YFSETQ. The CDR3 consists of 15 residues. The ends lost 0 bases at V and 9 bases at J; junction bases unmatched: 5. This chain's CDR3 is CASSLELAGVGEQFF. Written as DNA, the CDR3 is TGCGCCAGCAGCTTGGAACTAGCGGGAGTTGGTGAGCAGTTCTTC.

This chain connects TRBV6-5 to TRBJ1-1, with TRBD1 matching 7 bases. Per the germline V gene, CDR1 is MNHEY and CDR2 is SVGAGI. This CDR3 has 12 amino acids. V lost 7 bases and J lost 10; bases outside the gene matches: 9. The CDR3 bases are TGTGCCAGCACCAGGGGGAACAGGGGAGCTTTCTTT. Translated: CASTRGNRGAFF.

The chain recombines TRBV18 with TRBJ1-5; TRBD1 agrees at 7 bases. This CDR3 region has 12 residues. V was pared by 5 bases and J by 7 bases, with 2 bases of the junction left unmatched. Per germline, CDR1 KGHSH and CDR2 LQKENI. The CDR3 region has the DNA TGTGCCAGCTCAACAGGGGACCAGCCCCAGCATTTT. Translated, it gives CASSTGDQPQHF.

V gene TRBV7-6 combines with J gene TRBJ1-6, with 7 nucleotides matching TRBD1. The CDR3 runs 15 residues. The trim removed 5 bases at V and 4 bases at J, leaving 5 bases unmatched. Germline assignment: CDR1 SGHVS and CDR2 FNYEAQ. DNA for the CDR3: TGTGCCAGCAGCCGACAGGGCGGTTATAATTCACCCCTCCACTTT. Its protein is CASSRQGGYNSPLHF.

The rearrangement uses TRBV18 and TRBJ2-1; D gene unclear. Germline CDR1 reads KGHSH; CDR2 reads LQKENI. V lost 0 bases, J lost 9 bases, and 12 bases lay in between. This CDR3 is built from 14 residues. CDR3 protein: CASSPPAERSEQFF. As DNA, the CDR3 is TGTGCCAGCTCACCACCGGCGGAGCGCAGTGAGCAGTTCTTC.

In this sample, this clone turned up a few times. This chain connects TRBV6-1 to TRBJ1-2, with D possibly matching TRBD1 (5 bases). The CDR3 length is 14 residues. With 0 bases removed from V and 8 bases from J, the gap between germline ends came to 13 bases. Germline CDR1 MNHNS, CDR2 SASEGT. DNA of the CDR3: TGTGCCAGCAGTGAAGCTCTGACCCAGGGAGGCTACACCTTC. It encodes CASSEALTQGGYTF.

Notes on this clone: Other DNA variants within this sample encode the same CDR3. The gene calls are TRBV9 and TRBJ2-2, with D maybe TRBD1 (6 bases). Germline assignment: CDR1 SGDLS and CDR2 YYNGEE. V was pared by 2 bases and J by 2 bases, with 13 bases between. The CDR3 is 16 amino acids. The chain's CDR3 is CASSVATGINTGELFF. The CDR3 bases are TGTGCCAGCAGCGTGGCAACAGGGATTAACACCGGGGAGCTGTTTTTT.

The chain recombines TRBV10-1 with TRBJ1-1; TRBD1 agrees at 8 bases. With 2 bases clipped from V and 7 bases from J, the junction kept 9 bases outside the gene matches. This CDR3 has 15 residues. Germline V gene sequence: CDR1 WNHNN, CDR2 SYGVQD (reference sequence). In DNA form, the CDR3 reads TGCGCCAGCAGTGAGCGGGCAGGGGGCATCGGTGAAGCTTTCTTT. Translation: CASSERAGGIGEAFF.

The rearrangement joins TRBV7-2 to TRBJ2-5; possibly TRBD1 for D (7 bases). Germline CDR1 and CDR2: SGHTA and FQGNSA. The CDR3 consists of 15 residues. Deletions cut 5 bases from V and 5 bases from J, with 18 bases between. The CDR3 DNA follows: TGTGCCAGCAGCCCCCAGGGGGTTGGGGGGGAGACCCAGTACTTC. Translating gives CASSPQGVGGETQYF.

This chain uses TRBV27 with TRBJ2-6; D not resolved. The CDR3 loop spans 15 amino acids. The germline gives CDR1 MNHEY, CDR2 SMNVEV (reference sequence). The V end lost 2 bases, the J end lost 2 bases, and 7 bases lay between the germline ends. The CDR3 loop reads CASSLKSAGANVLTF. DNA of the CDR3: TGTGCCAGCAGTTTAAAGAGCGCTGGGGCCAACGTCCTGACTTTC.

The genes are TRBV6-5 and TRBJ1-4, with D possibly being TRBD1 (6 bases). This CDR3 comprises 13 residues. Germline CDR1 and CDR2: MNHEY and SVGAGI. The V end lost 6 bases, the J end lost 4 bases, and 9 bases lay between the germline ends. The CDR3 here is CASRGTFNEKLFF. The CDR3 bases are TGTGCCAGCAGAGGGACATTTAATGAAAAACTGTTTTTT.

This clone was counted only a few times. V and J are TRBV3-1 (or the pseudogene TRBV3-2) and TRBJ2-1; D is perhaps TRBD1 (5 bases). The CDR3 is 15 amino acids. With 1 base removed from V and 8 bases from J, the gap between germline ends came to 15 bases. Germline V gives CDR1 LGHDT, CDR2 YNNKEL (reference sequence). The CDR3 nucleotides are TGTGCCAGCAGCCAAGGGCAGGGTACATGGGATGAGCAGTTCTTC. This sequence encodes CASSQGQGTWDEQFF.

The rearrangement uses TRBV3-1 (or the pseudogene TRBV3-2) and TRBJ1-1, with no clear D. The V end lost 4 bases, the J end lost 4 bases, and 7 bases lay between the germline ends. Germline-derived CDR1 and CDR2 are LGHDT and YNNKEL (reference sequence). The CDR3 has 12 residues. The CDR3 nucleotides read TGTGCCAGCAGCCCTGGAGGCACTGAAGCTTTCTTT. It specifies CASSPGGTEAFF.

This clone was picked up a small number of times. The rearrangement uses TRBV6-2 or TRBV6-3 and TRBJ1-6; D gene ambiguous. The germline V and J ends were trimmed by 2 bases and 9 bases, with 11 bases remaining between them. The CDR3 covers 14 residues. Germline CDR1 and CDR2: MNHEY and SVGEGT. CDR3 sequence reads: CASSYEPHSSPLHF. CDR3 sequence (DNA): TGTGCCAGCAGTTACGAGCCTCACAGTTCACCCCTCCACTTT.

This CDR3 reads CAISDRGEAFF. Here the CDR3 DNA reads TGTGCCATCAGTGACAGGGGCGAAGCTTTCTTT. The chain links TRBV10-3 to TRBJ1-1; TRBD1 might be the D (6 bases). The V end lost 3 bases, the J end lost 8 bases, and 7 bases lay between the germline ends. The CDR3 runs 11 residues. The V gene's germline CDR1 is ENHRY and CDR2 SYGVKD.

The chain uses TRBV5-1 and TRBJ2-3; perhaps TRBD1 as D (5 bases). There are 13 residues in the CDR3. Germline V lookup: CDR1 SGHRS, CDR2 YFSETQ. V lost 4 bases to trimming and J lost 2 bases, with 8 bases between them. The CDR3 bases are TGCGCCAGCAGCGGGGCCGACACAGATACGCAGTATTTT. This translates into CASSGADTDTQYF.

In DNA form, the CDR3 reads TGTGCCAGCAGCCCGGGACTAGCGGGAGGGAGAAGCACAGATACGCAGTATTTT. Translated, it gives CASSPGLAGGRSTDTQYF. The rearrangement links TRBV25-1 to TRBJ2-3, with 16 positions matching TRBD2. V lost 6 bases, J lost 0 bases, and 6 bases stayed unmatched. From germline, CDR1 is MGHDK and CDR2 SYGVNS. The length of the CDR3 is 18 residues.

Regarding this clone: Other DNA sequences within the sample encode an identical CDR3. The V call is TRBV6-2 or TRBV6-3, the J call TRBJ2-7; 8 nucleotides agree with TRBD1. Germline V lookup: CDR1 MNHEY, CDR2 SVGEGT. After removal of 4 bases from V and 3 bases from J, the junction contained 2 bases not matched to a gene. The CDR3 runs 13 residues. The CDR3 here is CASSFGTGYEQYF. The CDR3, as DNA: TGTGCCAGCAGTTTTGGGACAGGCTACGAGCAGTACTTC.

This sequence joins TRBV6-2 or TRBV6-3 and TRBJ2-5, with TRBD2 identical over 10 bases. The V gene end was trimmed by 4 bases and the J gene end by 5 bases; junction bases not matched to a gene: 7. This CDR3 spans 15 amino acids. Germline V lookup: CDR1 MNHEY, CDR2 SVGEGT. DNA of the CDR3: TGTGCCAGCAGTTTGGCTAGCGGGGGTGAGGAGACCCAGTACTTC. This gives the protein CASSLASGGEETQYF.

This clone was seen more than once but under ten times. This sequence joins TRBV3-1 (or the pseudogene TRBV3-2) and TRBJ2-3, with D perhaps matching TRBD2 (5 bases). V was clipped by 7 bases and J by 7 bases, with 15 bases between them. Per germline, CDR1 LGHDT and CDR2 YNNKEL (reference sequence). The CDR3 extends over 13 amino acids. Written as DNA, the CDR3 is TGTGCCAGCATGCTAGCTGTAGAGAATACGCAGTATTTT. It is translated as CASMLAVENTQYF.